Below, 8 T cell receptor beta chains from the same sample are listed, as sequenced in a study of OX40 agonist ivuxolimab in advanced cancers. Using immunoSEQ multiplex PCR, the repertoire was profiled, and TCRdb retains in-frame clones only, with some absent. Altogether 55,000 to 70,000 clones are present, 86% being singletons, with the ten largest covering approximately 2.6%. Sequencing was performed on CD4+ or CD8+ T cells sorted from blood, taken in a trial of the OX40 agonist ivuxolimab. Receptors originate from an adult with an advanced solid tumor such as melanoma, head and neck, liver or kidney cancer.

A single count supports this clone. The chain is built from TRBV28 and TRBJ1-2, with D possibly TRBD1 on 5 matching bases. This CDR3 region has 13 residues. Germline V gene sequence: CDR1 MDHEN, CDR2 SYDVKM. V gave up 8 bases and J gave up 8 bases, with 18 bases separating them. The CDR3 DNA is TGTGCCAGCTCCGGACACGGGAGTATCGGCTACACCTTC. Translated: CASSGHGSIGYTF.

The chain couples TRBV5-1 to TRBJ2-1, with D possibly being TRBD1 (6 bases). Germline assignment: CDR1 SGHRS and CDR2 YFSETQ. V was cut by 6 bases and J by 7 bases, with 20 bases left in between. This CDR3 has 15 residues. The CDR3 DNA sequence: TGCGCCAGCACCCTAGTTACCACAGGGCTAAATGAGCAGTTCTTC. Protein product: CASTLVTTGLNEQFF.

The chain couples TRBV9 to TRBJ2-1; 8 positions match TRBD2. The CDR3 is 18 amino acids. Per germline, CDR1 SGDLS and CDR2 YYNGEE. With V trimmed by 0 bases and J by 0 bases, 8 bases remained unmatched. CDR3 DNA sequence: TGTGCCAGCAGCGTAGGACTAGCGTCCAGGAGCTCCTACAATGAGCAGTTCTTC. Translated, it gives CASSVGLASRSSYNEQFF.

V usage is TRBV28 and J usage is TRBJ2-7; 7 positions match TRBD1. This CDR3 comprises 15 residues. J lost 0 bases, V lost 6 bases, and 8 bases had no gene match. CDR1 MDHEN and CDR2 SYDVKM come from the germline V gene. CDR3 loop: CASSYRGPSSYEQYF. Written as DNA, the CDR3 is TGTGCCAGCAGCTACAGGGGTCCTAGCTCCTACGAGCAGTACTTC.

V and J are TRBV9 and TRBJ2-5; 9 nucleotides agree with TRBD2. V trimming: 0 bases; J trimming: 2 bases; junction bases outside the gene matches: 11. This CDR3 contains 18 residues. Germline V CDR1 and CDR2: SGDLS, YYNGEE. For the CDR3, the DNA is TGTGCCAGCAGCGTAGGATCGAGCAGCGGGGGGCAACAAGAGACCCAGTACTTC. Translation: CASSVGSSSGGQQETQYF.

The V gene is TRBV6-6, the J gene TRBJ2-7, with D possibly TRBD1 on 6 matching bases. V dropped 8 bases and J dropped 1 base, with 15 bases sitting between them. CDR3 size: 14 residues. Germline V CDR1 and CDR2: MNHNY, SVGAGI (reference sequence). DNA of the CDR3: TGTGCCAGCCTGGGGAAGGGGGAATCCTACGAGCAGTACTTC. It is translated as CASLGKGESYEQYF.

This clone has only a few counts. CDR3 DNA sequence: TGTGCCAGCAGCCCGAGGGGCAGCTCTTCCTACGAGCAGTACTTC. Its translation: CASSPRGSSSYEQYF. This chain links TRBV6-5 with TRBJ2-7, with D perhaps matching TRBD1 or TRBD2 (5 bases each). CDR3 length equals 15 residues. V lost 6 bases to trimming and J lost 1 base, with 16 bases between them. CDR1 is MNHEY, CDR2 SVGAGI, per germline.

The chain employs TRBV30 and TRBJ2-3; maybe TRBD2 (5 bases). This CDR3 has 12 amino acids. Trimming left V 8 bases short and J 4 bases short, with 13 bases between. Germline CDR1 and CDR2: GTSNPN and SVGIG (reference sequence). CDR3 sequence reads: CARADGADTQYF. Written as DNA, the CDR3 is TGTGCCCGCGCGGACGGGGCAGATACGCAGTATTTT.